One and the same sample provided the 32 T cell receptor beta chains below, sequenced in a study of T cell responses to AZD1222 COVID-19 vaccine. The method was immunoSEQ multiplex PCR; TCRdb's version includes in-frame clones alone and lacks a portion of them. The data contain under 140,000 clones, roughly four fifths of them singletons. This specimen was peripheral blood, taken on day 0 of AZD1222 vaccination. Receptors originate from an adult in good health.

The rearrangement links TRBV6-2 or TRBV6-3 to TRBJ2-7, with D possibly matching TRBD1 (5 bases). This CDR3 comprises 15 residues. V lost 2 bases, J lost 5 bases, and 16 bases lay in between. Germline loops: CDR1 MNHEY, CDR2 SVGEGT. The CDR3 sequence: CASSYDQGRVHEQYF. The CDR3 region has the DNA TGTGCCAGCAGTTACGATCAGGGAAGGGTTCACGAGCAGTACTTC.

V and J are TRBV24-1 and TRBJ2-1; 15 bases fit TRBD2. This CDR3 comprises 19 residues. Germline assignment: CDR1 KGHDR and CDR2 SFDVKD. Trimming cost V 3 bases and J 8 bases; bases outside gene matches: 13. The CDR3 nucleotides are TGTGCCACCAGTGATCCCTCGGGACTAGCGGGAGGCCCGGTAGATGAGCAGTTCTTC. It specifies CATSDPSGLAGGPVDEQFF.

This clone was picked up one time. The CDR3 nucleotides read TGTGCCAGCAGCTTAGCAGCTTCAGAGACCCAGTACTTC. Translating it yields CASSLAASETQYF. V and J are TRBV7-2 and TRBJ2-5; unclear D gene. The CDR3 sequence is 13 residues long. CDR1 is SGHTA and CDR2 is FQGNSA in the germline V gene. V gave up 0 bases and J gave up 4 bases, with 6 bases separating them.

DNA for the CDR3: TGTGCCAGCATGATTGGAAACCAAGAGACCCAGTACTTC. It yields the protein CASMIGNQETQYF. The rearrangement uses TRBV28 and TRBJ2-5; D is unresolved. V dropped 7 bases and J dropped 0 bases, with 9 bases sitting between them. Germline CDR1 and CDR2: MDHEN and SYDVKM. This CDR3 region has 13 residues.

The V call is TRBV30, the J call TRBJ1-5; weak D call: TRBD1 (5 bases). The V gene's germline CDR1 is GTSNPN and CDR2 SVGIG (reference sequence). Trimming pared 0 bases from V and 5 bases from J, leaving 11 bases between. The CDR3 has 14 residues. This CDR3 is CAWSVGTGYQPQHF. The CDR3 coding sequence is TGTGCCTGGAGTGTAGGTACAGGTTATCAGCCCCAGCATTTT.

The genes are TRBV27 and TRBJ2-6; no reliable D call. CDR3 length: 17 residues. The V end lost 6 bases, the J end lost 0 bases, and 15 bases lay between the germline ends. Germline-derived CDR1 and CDR2 are MNHEY and SMNVEV (reference sequence). This chain's CDR3 is CASRTLSGGSGANVLTF. The CDR3 DNA reads TGTGCCAGCAGGACCCTGTCGGGCGGCTCTGGGGCCAACGTCCTGACTTTC.

J is TRBJ2-5 and V is TRBV3-1 (or the pseudogene TRBV3-2), with 8 bases lining up with TRBD2. The germline V gene encodes CDR1 LGHDT and CDR2 YNNKEL (reference sequence). The CDR3 totals 13 residues. J gave up 5 bases and V 6 bases, and 5 bases lay outside the gene matches. The CDR3: CASSPAGVETQYF. The CDR3 DNA reads TGTGCCAGCAGTCCAGCGGGAGTGGAGACCCAGTACTTC.

The CDR3 DNA reads as TGCGCCAGCAGGCTCCCTGACTTCACCGGGGAGCTGTTTTTT. This gives the protein CASRLPDFTGELFF. The V gene is TRBV10-2, the J gene TRBJ2-2; D ambiguous. Deletions cut 6 bases from V and 4 bases from J, with 12 bases between. CDR3 length: 14 amino acids. CDR1 and CDR2 (germline): WSHSY, SAAADI.

This clone was observed a handful of times. The chain links TRBV4-1 to TRBJ1-5; D remains ambiguous. The germline V gene has CDR1 MGHRA and CDR2 YSYEKL. The CDR3 loop spans 14 amino acids. Trimming cost V 4 bases and J 3 bases, with 10 bases left between them. The CDR3 protein is CASSPDRDNQPQHF. The CDR3 bases are TGCGCCAGCAGCCCTGATAGGGACAATCAGCCCCAGCATTTT.

This sequence joins TRBV27 and TRBJ1-2; 10 bases are a match to TRBD1. This CDR3 has 14 residues. From germline, CDR1 is MNHEY and CDR2 SMNVEV (reference sequence). Unmatched junction bases numbered 6, after V lost 6 bases and J lost 5 bases. Written as DNA, the CDR3 is TGTGCCAGCAGGAAGACAGGGGGCGGGTATGGCTACACCTTC. Translation gives CASRKTGGGYGYTF.

The gene calls are TRBV7-8 and TRBJ1-3, with TRBD1 matching 7 bases. Germline CDR1 is SGHVS and CDR2 is FQNEAQ. The V gene end was trimmed by 2 bases and the J gene end by 11 bases; junction bases not matched to a gene: 3. This CDR3 contains 12 residues. The CDR3 sequence: CASSLMTGSIYF. DNA for the CDR3: TGTGCCAGCAGCTTAATGACAGGGTCCATATATTTT.

To note about this clone: One end of the junction varies from germline; a read error may be responsible. The V call is TRBV29-1, the J call TRBJ1-5, with D unclear. The CDR3 runs to 11 residues. The germline V gene encodes CDR1 SQVTM and CDR2 ANQGSEA. This CDR3 is CSVHSGVRLYF. The CDR3 DNA is TGCAGCGTCCACTCCGGGGTCCGACTGTATTTT.

This clone has a single count. The rearrangement joins TRBV3-1 (or the pseudogene TRBV3-2) to TRBJ2-1; no firm D call. The CDR3 is made up of 13 amino acids. V was pared by 1 base and J by 9 bases, with 10 bases between. Germline V gene data show CDR1 as LGHDT and CDR2 as YNNKEL (reference sequence). This CDR3 reads CASSQAAGCEQFF. The CDR3 coding sequence is TGTGCCAGCAGCCAAGCAGCAGGTTGTGAGCAGTTCTTC.

The chain uses TRBV28 and TRBJ1-5; maybe TRBD1 (5 bases). The V gene lost 5 bases and the J gene lost 5 bases, with 13 bases spanning the gap. CDR3 size: 14 residues. The germline V gene has CDR1 MDHEN and CDR2 SYDVKM. The CDR3 DNA is TGTGCCAGCAGTCCGGGGCGTGCCGATCAGCCCCAGCATTTT. It codes for CASSPGRADQPQHF.

This chain connects TRBV5-1 to TRBJ2-1; no reliable D call. The germline V gene encodes CDR1 SGHRS and CDR2 YFSETQ. The V gene lost 4 bases and the J gene lost 6 bases, with 8 bases spanning the gap. The CDR3 runs 12 residues. The CDR3 nucleotides read TGCGCCAGCAGCCATGAACGCAATGAGCAGTTCTTC. It translates to CASSHERNEQFF.

The chain couples TRBV6-5 to TRBJ1-1, with 8 bases identical to TRBD1. Germline V CDR1 and CDR2: MNHEY, SVGAGI. J was trimmed by 0 bases and V by 7 bases; bases with no gene match: 7. The CDR3 is made up of 15 amino acids. CDR3 bases: TGTGCCAGCACCAGGGGGCCCGGCATGAACACTGAAGCTTTCTTT. It is translated as CASTRGPGMNTEAFF.

The rearrangement links TRBV6-5 to TRBJ2-3; 8 bases fit TRBD2. J lost 2 bases, V lost 5 bases, and 3 bases had no gene match. Germline lookup yields CDR1 MNHEY and CDR2 SVGAGI. This CDR3 comprises 14 residues. CDR3 nucleotide sequence: TGTGCCAGCAGTCGTAGCGGGGTCACAGATACGCAGTATTTT. As protein: CASSRSGVTDTQYF.

In nucleotides, the CDR3 is TGTGCCAGTACTGACAGGGGTCCCACAGATACGCAGTATTTT. The encoded protein is CASTDRGPTDTQYF. The chain is built from TRBV19 and TRBJ2-3; 8 nucleotides align to TRBD1. CDR1 is LNHDA, CDR2 SQIVND, per germline (reference sequence). The CDR3 is 14 amino acids. The V and J ends lost 7 bases and 2 bases, in that order; junction bases with no gene match: 5.

The chain couples TRBV19 to TRBJ2-7, with a tentative D call TRBD2 (5 bases). The CDR3 is 13 amino acids. The germline gives CDR1 LNHDA, CDR2 SQIVND (reference sequence). V was clipped by 1 base and J by 3 bases, with 7 bases between them. Written as DNA, the CDR3 is TGTGCCAGTAGTATAGGCGGGCTCTACGAGCAGTACTTC. Its translation: CASSIGGLYEQYF.

The chain employs TRBV6-5 and TRBJ2-7; a weak D match, TRBD1 (5 bases). Trimming removed 6 bases from V and 3 bases from J, with 12 bases in between. This CDR3 spans 13 amino acids. CDR1 and CDR2 from the germline V gene are MNHEY and SVGAGI. CDR3 in amino acids: CASSSFQGYEQYF. CDR3 nucleotide sequence: TGTGCCAGCAGCTCTTTTCAGGGCTACGAGCAGTACTTC.

The CDR3 is CASGRNYGYTF. The CDR3 nucleotides read TGTGCCAGCGGACGGAACTATGGCTACACCTTC. This sequence joins TRBV6-5 and TRBJ1-2; D is undetermined. This CDR3 contains 11 residues. Germline CDR1 and CDR2: MNHEY and SVGAGI. Trimming stripped 8 bases from V and 2 bases from J, with 6 bases between.

The chain couples TRBV19 to TRBJ1-5; possible D gene TRBD1, 6 bases. The germline V gene has CDR1 LNHDA and CDR2 SQIVND (reference sequence). This CDR3 has 18 residues. The V and J ends lost 2 bases and 0 bases respectively, with 17 bases between them. CDR3 amino acids: CASSIMGAGALSNQPQHF. DNA for the CDR3: TGTGCCAGTAGTATAATGGGGGCGGGGGCCCTTAGCAATCAGCCCCAGCATTTT.

The chain couples TRBV5-4 to TRBJ1-1; D might be TRBD1 (5 bases). This CDR3 region has 18 residues. Trimming removed 4 bases at V and 4 bases at J, with 26 bases between. CDR1 is SGHNT and CDR2 is YYREEE in the germline V gene (reference sequence). CDR3 sequence: CASSMTGGGYRVGTEAFF. The CDR3 DNA reads TGTGCCAGCAGCATGACGGGGGGAGGGTACCGCGTGGGCACTGAAGCTTTCTTT.

This chain joins TRBV9 and TRBJ2-7, with D hard to call. From germline, CDR1 is SGDLS and CDR2 YYNGEE. The CDR3 runs 11 residues. V dropped 4 bases and J dropped 6 bases, with 8 bases sitting between them. In nucleotides, the CDR3 is TGTGCCAGCAGCACGCACGGCGAGCAGTACTTC. This gives the protein CASSTHGEQYF.

V and J are TRBV2 and TRBJ2-3, with a weak D call TRBD2 (6 bases). The germline V and J ends were trimmed by 5 bases and 0 bases, with 9 bases remaining between them. CDR3 length: 14 amino acids. CDR1 is SNHLY, CDR2 FYNNEI, per germline. CDR3 amino acids: CASSRGASTDTQYF. CDR3 DNA sequence: TGTGCCAGCAGTCGCGGGGCAAGCACAGATACGCAGTATTTT.

The chain uses TRBV18 and TRBJ1-1, with TRBD1 matching 9 bases. Germline V lookup: CDR1 KGHSH, CDR2 LQKENI. The ends lost 4 bases at V and 0 bases at J; junction bases unmatched: 6. The length of the CDR3 is 16 residues. CDR3 coding DNA: TGTGCCAGCTCACGGGGACAGGGAGGGATGAACACTGAAGCTTTCTTT. It yields the protein CASSRGQGGMNTEAFF.

This clone appeared once. CDR3 DNA: TGTGCCAGTAGTGCCCAGGGTTCCCTCTTTGGCTACACCTTC. It translates to CASSAQGSLFGYTF. This chain joins TRBV19 and TRBJ1-2; D may be TRBD1 (5 bases). This CDR3 has 14 amino acids. The germline V gene has CDR1 LNHDA and CDR2 SQIVND (reference sequence). V was clipped by 5 bases and J by 7 bases, with 17 bases between them.

The rearrangement links TRBV6-5 to TRBJ1-2, with 7 positions matching TRBD1. This CDR3 region has 13 residues. Germline V gene sequence: CDR1 MNHEY, CDR2 SVGAGI. V lost 6 bases, J lost 3 bases, and 4 bases stayed unmatched. The CDR3 loop is CASRHTGDYGYTF. The CDR3, as DNA: TGTGCCAGCAGACACACAGGGGACTATGGCTACACCTTC.

This chain joins TRBV7-2 and TRBJ2-7, with unresolved D. Deletions cut 6 bases from V and 8 bases from J, with 17 bases between. The CDR3 loop spans 13 amino acids. Germline lookup yields CDR1 SGHTA and CDR2 FQGNSA. The CDR3 is CASRPDEARKQYF. In DNA, the CDR3 is TGTGCCAGCAGGCCGGATGAGGCCAGGAAGCAGTACTTC. The full variable domain, in which reference TRBV7-2 and TRBJ2-7 provide the parts outside the CDR3, is GAGVSQSPSNKVTEKGKDVELRCDPISGHTALYWYRQSLGQGLEFLIYFQGNSAPDKSGLPSDRFSAERTGGSVSTLTIQRTQQEDSAVYLCASRPDEARKQYFGPGTRLTVT.

This sequence joins TRBV24-1 and TRBJ2-1, with D maybe TRBD2 (6 bases). Germline values: CDR1 KGHDR, CDR2 SFDVKD. The CDR3 consists of 14 residues. Between the trimmed V and J ends, which lost 1 base and 4 bases, there was a span of 7 bases. CDR3 sequence (DNA): TGTGCCACCAGTGATTTTCGGGGGTACAATGAGCAGTTCTTC. It yields the protein CATSDFRGYNEQFF.

The rearrangement joins TRBV4-3 to TRBJ2-7; 11 nucleotides match TRBD2. Unmatched junction bases numbered 8, after V lost 4 bases and J lost 0 bases. The CDR3 runs 17 residues. Germline values: CDR1 LGHNA, CDR2 YSLEER. CDR3 bases: TGCGCCAGCAGCCGAGCCCTTACTAGCGGGAGCTCCTACGAGCAGTACTTC. As protein: CASSRALTSGSSYEQYF.

CDR3 bases: TGTGCCACCAGCAGGGGGGGGACAGGGGAGGACAATCAGCCCCAGCATTTT. The encoded protein is CATSRGGTGEDNQPQHF. The chain couples TRBV15 to TRBJ1-5, with TRBD1 identical over 10 bases. The CDR3 spans 17 residues. The germline gives CDR1 LNHNV, CDR2 YYDKDF (reference sequence). The J segment lost 3 bases and the V segment lost 3 bases, leaving 8 bases of the junction unmatched.